These T cell receptor beta chains were read from a single sample in a study of cytomegalovirus exposure and HLA in healthy donors. Here immunoSEQ multiplex PCR was the method, and the copy in TCRdb shows in-frame clones only, minus some. In the table there are some 200,000 clones, roughly 80% of which are singletons. Sequenced input: PBMCs. These receptors were obtained from a man aged 40-50 years in good health and CMV-seropositive. The CDR3 runs from the conserved cysteine through the conserved F or W. Fields, in order: clone size, J gene, V gene, D gene, CDR3 DNA, CDR3 protein. The D gene is left open where the match is weak. Some rows have no size entry. The others give once, few or many, or a class for an expanded clone.

NA TRBJ1-2 TRBV21-1 NA TGTGCCAGCAGCAATGTCGGGGTCTATGGCTACACCTTC CASSNVGVYGYTF
NA TRBJ2-1 TRBV7-2 TRBD2 TGTGCCAGCAGCGCCTCTAGCGGGGGCAATGAGCAGTTCTTC CASSASSGGNEQFF
NA TRBJ2-7 TRBV5-4 TRBD2 TGTGCCAGCAGCTTGGTCGGGCGGGGGGTTATAATCTACGAGCAGCACTTC CASSLVGRGVIIYEQHF
NA TRBJ2-7 TRBV5-1 NA TGCGCCAGCAGCTTACCGGGACAATACTACGAGCAGTACTTC CASSLPGQYYEQYF
NA TRBJ1-1 TRBV5-1 NA TGCGCCAGCAGTAACCAGTGGCTGAACACTGAAGCTTTCTTT CASSNQWLNTEAFF
NA TRBJ2-7 TRBV6-1 TRBD1 TGTGCCAGCAGTAAAGGGACAGGGAGATTTTACGAGCAGTACTTC CASSKGTGRFYEQYF
NA TRBJ2-5 TRBV25-1 TRBD1 TGTGCCAGCAGGCGACAGGGAATCGAGACCCAGTACTTC CASRRQGIETQYF
NA TRBJ2-1 TRBV7-3 NA TGTGCCAGCAGCTCGCCGTGGACTAAGAATGAGCAGTTCTTC CASSSPWTKNEQFF
NA TRBJ1-1 TRBV5-6 NA TGTGCCAGCAGCTTGGGTACGGAGAGGACTGAAGCTTTCTTT CASSLGTERTEAFF
NA TRBJ2-3 TRBV6-1 TRBD2 TGTGCCAGCAGTGAAGAGAGACCTTGGGGGGGGACGCAGTATTTT CASSEERPWGGTQYF
NA TRBJ2-5 TRBV5-1 NA TGCGCCAGCAGCCTACCAAAGGCAGGGCGGGAGACCCAGTACTTC CASSLPKAGRETQYF
NA TRBJ1-2 TRBV29-1 TRBD1 TGCAGCGTTGGGGGACAGGGACTCTATGGCTACACCTTC CSVGGQGLYGYTF
once TRBJ2-1 TRBV21-1 NA TGTGCCAGCAGCAGAGACAGGGGAGCGCTCAATGAGCAGTTCTTC CASSRDRGALNEQFF
NA TRBJ1-2 TRBV15 TRBD1 TGTGCCATCTCTCTTGAACAGGGGAATGGCTACACCTTC CAISLEQGNGYTF
NA TRBJ2-5 TRBV6-5 TRBD2 TGTGCCAGCAGTGGACTAGCGGGGGTGGAGACCCAGTACTTC CASSGLAGVETQYF
NA TRBJ1-2 TRBV19 TRBD1 TGTGCCAGTAAGGGGGACAGGAGGTTCTTCTATGGCTACACCTTC CASKGDRRFFYGYTF
few TRBJ1-1 TRBV5-6 TRBD1 TGTGCCAGCAGCTTGGGGGACAGGGTCCACACTGAAGCTTTCTTT CASSLGDRVHTEAFF
NA TRBJ1-2 TRBV28 TRBD1 TGTGCCAGCAGTTTATTTACAGGGGAGAACTATGGCTACACCTTC CASSLFTGENYGYTF
NA TRBJ2-7 TRBV9 NA TGTGCCAGCAGCGTAGCCCCCGCCGCGAGCTCCTACGAGCAGTACTTC CASSVAPAASSYEQYF
NA TRBJ1-5 TRBV6-1 NA TGTGCCAGCAGTGTTCAGGGGAATCAGCCCCAGCATTTT CASSVQGNQPQHF
NA TRBJ2-7 TRBV11-2 NA TGTGCCAGCAGCTTAGTAAGGGGCTCCTACGAGCAGTACTTC CASSLVRGSYEQYF
NA TRBJ2-2 TRBV2 NA TGTGCCAGCAGGACACTTATAGGTGGGGGGACGAACACCGGGGAGCTGTTTTTT CASRTLIGGGTNTGELFF
few TRBJ1-1 TRBV10-2 NA TGCGCCAGCAGTGAGATGGACAGTACTGAAGCTTTCTTT CASSEMDSTEAFF
NA TRBJ2-7 TRBV14 TRBD2 TGTGCCAGCAGTACCGGGGGGGAGCAGTACTTC CASSTGGEQYF
NA TRBJ1-1 TRBV29-1 NA TGCAGCGCCAGAGGTCTCATGAACACTGAAGCTTTCTTT CSARGLMNTEAFF
NA TRBJ2-7 TRBV14 NA TGTGCCAGCAGCCAAAGTACATCTCCCTACGAGCAGTACTTC CASSQSTSPYEQYF
NA TRBJ2-5 TRBV12-2 NA TGTGCAAGTCGCTTAGTCGGTAAGGACAGGGGATTCCAAGAGACCCAGTACTTC CASRLVGKDRGFQETQYF
few TRBJ1-1 TRBV5-4 TRBD1 TGTGCCAGCAGCTTCCCCGCCGGACAGGCGAACACTGAAGCTTTCTTT CASSFPAGQANTEAFF
NA TRBJ2-7 TRBV6-5 TRBD1 TGTGCCAGCAGCCCCGAGGGGGCGCAGTCCTACGAGCAGTACTTC CASSPEGAQSYEQYF
NA TRBJ2-2 TRBV6-5 NA TGTGCCAGCAGTTACTCGATAGCTCACACCGGGGAGCTGTTTTTT CASSYSIAHTGELFF
NA TRBJ1-1 TRBV28 NA TGTGCCAGCAGTCCGGGGGGCTGGAACACTGAAGCTTTCTTT CASSPGGWNTEAFF
NA TRBJ1-4 TRBV19 TRBD1 TGTGCCAGTAGGAACAGGGGGGAAAAACTGTTTTTT CASRNRGEKLFF
NA TRBJ1-2 TRBV28 NA TGTGCCTCAGGGAATCAGAGGGGCTACACCTTC CASGNQRGYTF
NA TRBJ2-7 TRBV19 NA TGTGCCAGTACAGGCGGACAGACCGCCTACGAGCAGTACTTC CASTGGQTAYEQYF
NA TRBJ1-1 TRBV2 NA TGTGCCAGCAGTTTCGAGGGGAACACTGAAGCTTTCTTT CASSFEGNTEAFF
NA TRBJ1-5 TRBV9 TRBD1 TGTGCCAGCGGCCGGGACAGTAACAGTCAGCCCCAGCATTTT CASGRDSNSQPQHF
NA TRBJ2-7 TRBV30 NA TGTGCCTGGACTAAGAGCTCCTACGAGCAGTACTTC CAWTKSSYEQYF
few TRBJ2-7 TRBV4-2 NA TGTGCCAGCAGCCACCAGTACGAGCAGTACTTC CASSHQYEQYF
NA TRBJ1-1 TRBV2 NA TGTGCCAGCGGAAGGGAGATCACTGAAGCTTTCTTT CASGREITEAFF
few TRBJ1-2 TRBV7-2 TRBD1 TGTGCCAGCAGCCCCAAGACAGGGGAAGACTATGGCTACACCTTC CASSPKTGEDYGYTF
NA TRBJ2-3 TRBV19 NA TGTGCGACGGCATCGCAGGGCACAGATACGCAGTATTTT CATASQGTDTQYF
NA TRBJ2-3 TRBV7-3 NA TGTGCCAGCAGCTCGGTGAGGGCCGATACGCAGTATTTT CASSSVRADTQYF
once TRBJ1-2 TRBV19 NA TGTGCCAGTAGGGAACCGGGACTCCGTTATGGCTACACCTTC CASREPGLRYGYTF
NA TRBJ2-7 TRBV5-1 NA TGCGCCAGCAGCTTGGGCGGTTCGGTCGAGCAGTACTTC CASSLGGSVEQYF
NA TRBJ1-1 TRBV19 NA TGTGCCAGTAGTATTCTAGCCAACACTGAAGCTTTCTTT CASSILANTEAFF
once TRBJ2-1 TRBV19 TRBD1 TGTGCCAGTAGTGTCAATCAGGGGGATGAGCAGTTCTTC CASSVNQGDEQFF
NA TRBJ2-1 TRBV28 NA TGTGCCAGCAGTACGTCTCCCAGCTCCTACAATGAGCAGTTCTTC CASSTSPSSYNEQFF
NA TRBJ2-3 TRBV9 TRBD2 TGTGCCAGCAGCGCCCAGACTAGCGGGGGGTCCACAGATACGCAGTATTTT CASSAQTSGGSTDTQYF
NA TRBJ2-7 TRBV7-2 TRBD1 TGTGCCAGCAGCTTACCAGGGGGCAGGGGTTACGAGCAGTACTTC CASSLPGGRGYEQYF
NA TRBJ2-1 TRBV4-2 TRBD2 TGTGCCAGCAGCCAAGAGACTAGCGGGGGGTTCTTCTCCTACAATGAGCAGTTCTTC CASSQETSGGFFSYNEQFF
NA TRBJ1-5 TRBV14 NA TGTGCCAGCAGCCAAGGGACAGCAGGGCAGCCCCAGCATTTT CASSQGTAGQPQHF
NA TRBJ2-7 TRBV7-2 NA TGTGCCAGCAGTCCTGTCCGGGCAGGGCCCTACGAGCAGTACTTC CASSPVRAGPYEQYF
NA TRBJ1-5 TRBV28 TRBD1 TGTGCCAGCAGTCGACAGGGAGCTACGTCCCAGCCCCAGCATTTT CASSRQGATSQPQHF
NA TRBJ1-2 TRBV5-6 NA TGTGCCAGCAGCTTGGATCAGGGGCTCGTCTATGGCTACACCTTC CASSLDQGLVYGYTF
NA TRBJ2-3 TRBV18 TRBD1 TGTGCCAGCTCACTGAACGCGGACAGGGCCGTCACAGATACGCAGTATTTT CASSLNADRAVTDTQYF
NA TRBJ2-3 TRBV19 TRBD1 TGTGCCAGTAGTATAACAGGGGGCCGGGCAGATACGCAGTATTTT CASSITGGRADTQYF
NA TRBJ2-2 TRBV5-4 TRBD1 TGTGCCAGCAGCCCGGGGGACAGGACGAACACCGGGGAGCTGTTTTTT CASSPGDRTNTGELFF
NA TRBJ1-2 TRBV7-9 TRBD1 TGTGCCAGCAGGCGACAGGGAACGGATGGCTACACCTTC CASRRQGTDGYTF